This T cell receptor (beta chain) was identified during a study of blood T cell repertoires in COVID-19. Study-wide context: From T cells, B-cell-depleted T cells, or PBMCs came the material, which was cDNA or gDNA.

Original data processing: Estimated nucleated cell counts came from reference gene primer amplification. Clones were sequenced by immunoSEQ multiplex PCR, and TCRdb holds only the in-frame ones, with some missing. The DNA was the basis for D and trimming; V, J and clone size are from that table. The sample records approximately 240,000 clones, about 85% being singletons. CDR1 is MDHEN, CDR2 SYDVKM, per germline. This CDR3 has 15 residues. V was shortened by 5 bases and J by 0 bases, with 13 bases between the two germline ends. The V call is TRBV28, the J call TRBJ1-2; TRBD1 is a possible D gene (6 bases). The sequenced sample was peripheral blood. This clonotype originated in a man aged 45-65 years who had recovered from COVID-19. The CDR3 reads CASSGDGTPNYGYTF. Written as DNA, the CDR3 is TGTGCCAGCAGTGGGGACGGGACACCTAACTATGGCTACACCTTC.